This T cell receptor (beta chain) was retrieved from a study of CD8 T cells in ankylosing spondylitis. A remark on this clonotype: Its antigen is as yet unknown.

CDR1 is KGHSH and CDR2 is LQKENI in the germline V gene. The CDR3 consists of 15 residues. V lost 3 bases, J lost 2 bases, and 11 bases lay in between. MiXCR, applied by TCRdb to the 5' RACE reads, yields one record per CDR3 protein. The table records some 240,000 distinct CDR3 sequences, approximately 24% of them present only once. Study findings and constraints: Blood of patients with ankylosing spondylitis appeared to be characterized by a TCR beta motif of several highly homologous variants. It was reported that disease-linked clones were significantly enriched in matched ankylosing spondylitis synovial fluid.

What was sequenced was blood, either unsorted or a sorted T cell fraction (not recorded which). This receptor was obtained from a male donor with ankylosing spondylitis or in good health (not recorded which). V usage is TRBV18 and J usage is TRBJ2-1; tentative D call: TRBD1 (5 bases). The CDR3 DNA follows: TGTGCCAGCTCACCTTCGCAGGGCGCCTACAATGAGCAGTTCTTC. The encoded protein is CASSPSQGAYNEQFF.